This TCR beta chain was identified in a study of blood T cell repertoires in COVID-19. Study background: The United States, Italy and Spain were the sources of the acute and convalescent COVID-19 samples. T cells, B-cell-depleted T cells, or PBMCs provided the cDNA or gDNA that served as material.

Sequencing was performed with immunoSEQ multiplex PCR; in TCRdb, only in-frame clones are kept and a portion is missing. This sample carries roughly 200,000 clones, around 83% of them seen once, and the ten largest clones take approximately 8.6%. Germline V gives CDR1 SGHRS, CDR2 YFSETQ. J gave up 3 bases and V 4 bases, and 16 bases lay outside the gene matches. CDR3 size: 18 residues. The sequence was collected from a man aged 40-49 years with active or convalescent COVID-19. The sample was peripheral blood. The rearrangement uses TRBV5-1 and TRBJ2-3; 8 bases map to TRBD2. In DNA form, the CDR3 reads TGCGCCAGCAGCCCCCGCCCGGGAGGGCCTTCGGGGACAGATACGCAGTATTTT. This encodes CASSPRPGGPSGTDTQYF.